The 5 T cell receptor beta chains below were found in one sample sequenced in a study of T cell changes during pregnancy in multiple sclerosis. Libraries were prepared by immunoSEQ multiplex PCR; TCRdb keeps only in-frame clonotypes and omits some of them. This table has fewer than 95,000 clones, approximately 94% appearing once. This specimen consisted of peripheral blood, obtained in the third trimester of pregnancy. Every receptor here comes from a female donor with multiple sclerosis, enrolled in a pregnancy study.

This chain connects TRBV5-3 to TRBJ1-1, with 7 bases lining up with TRBD1. TRBV5-3 is designated an ORF whose function remains uncertain. This CDR3 spans 14 amino acids. The V segment lost 7 bases and the J segment 0 bases; nucleotides outside the gene matches: 6. Written as DNA, the CDR3 is TGTGCCAGACCCGGGACAGCAATGAACACTGAAGCTTTCTTT. Its protein is CARPGTAMNTEAFF.

Only one count was recorded for this clone. The rearrangement links TRBV7-9 to TRBJ2-1, with TRBD2 matching over 12 bases. This CDR3 has 16 residues. V gave up 2 bases and J gave up 10 bases; unmatched junction bases: 9. Per germline, CDR1 SEHNR and CDR2 FQNEAQ (reference sequence). CDR3 loop: CASSLKAATSGSEQFF. Written as DNA, the CDR3 is TGTGCCAGCAGCTTAAAAGCCGCGACTAGCGGGAGCGAGCAGTTCTTC.

The rearrangement joins TRBV18 to TRBJ1-4, with D possibly matching TRBD1 (5 bases). In germline, CDR1 is KGHSH, CDR2 LQKENI. V lost 4 bases and J lost 0, with 12 bases in between. There are 16 residues in the CDR3. The CDR3 loop is CASSLRQIATNEKLFF. The CDR3 nucleotides read TGTGCCAGCTCACTGAGACAGATTGCAACTAATGAAAAACTGTTTTTT.

The chain couples TRBV6-5 to TRBJ1-2, with 10 bases identical to TRBD1. The CDR3 extends over 13 amino acids. Unmatched junction bases numbered 2, after V lost 2 bases and J lost 8 bases. Looked up from germline, CDR1 is MNHEY and CDR2 is SVGAGI. CDR3 in amino acids: CASSYGQGEGYTF. The CDR3 DNA reads TGTGCCAGCAGTTACGGACAGGGGGAAGGCTACACCTTC.

This clone was picked up one time. This sequence joins TRBV5-6 and TRBJ2-3; D possibly corresponds to TRBD2 (5 bases). This CDR3 is built from 12 residues. The V end was cut by 0 bases, the J end by 6 bases, with 5 bases between. Germline V gives CDR1 SGHDT, CDR2 YYEEEE. The CDR3: CASSLAGDTQYF. CDR3 coding DNA: TGTGCCAGCAGCTTGGCGGGGGATACGCAGTATTTT.